The T cell receptor beta chain described here comes from a study of vaccination and CD4 T cells after COVID-19. At the level of the study: Cells were stimulated with overlapping spike peptides from SARS-CoV-2, HCoV-NL63, HCoV-OC43 and HCoV-229E.

Remarks on this clonotype: Its specificity is unknown.

The germline CDR1 and CDR2 sequences are SGHTA and FQGTGA. The CDR3 sequence is 16 residues long. The V and J ends lost 2 bases and 4 bases, in that order; junction bases with no gene match: 7. This sample's time point: late sampling 161 to 241 days after vaccination in a few convalescent patients. Treatment meaning: 10-day PBMC culture with coronavirus spike peptide pools or control peptides (ViraFEST assay). The Oncomine TCR Beta short-read assay was what sequenced the DNA obtained from cultured CD4+ T cells. TCRdb itself ran the PCR reads through MiXCR, one entry per CDR3 protein. The table has about 23,000 distinct CDR3 sequences, 30% to 45% seen once.

The material sequenced was CD4+ T cells from blood, cultured in vitro, taken about 7 months after SARS-CoV-2 vaccination. The origin of this receptor is a human donor who had recovered from COVID-19. V gene TRBV7-3 combines with J gene TRBJ2-5; TRBD2 agrees at 10 bases. Here the CDR3 reads CASSLGSGRVGETQYF. The CDR3 region has the DNA TGTGCCAGCAGCTTAGGGAGCGGGAGGGTTGGAGAGACCCAGTACTTC.